Sequencing of this T cell receptor (beta chain) was carried out in a study of control samples from healthy donors and cancer patients. Using immunoSEQ multiplex PCR, the repertoire was profiled, and TCRdb retains in-frame clones only, with some absent. Of approximately 97,000 clones listed, approximately 92% are singletons. The germline V gene has CDR1 LNHNV and CDR2 YYDKDF (reference sequence). This CDR3 is 13 amino acids long. V lost 0 bases, J lost 6 bases, and 8 bases lay in between. To note about this clone: Other DNA variants within this sample encode the same CDR3.

The chain has TRBV15 and TRBJ1-2, with D maybe TRBD1 (6 bases). The receptor was isolated from a human donor in good health. The donor label of this sample is uncertain. Input material: blood. CDR3 nucleotides: TGTGCCACCAGCAGAGAGGAGGGGGATGGCTACACCTTC. Its protein product is CATSREEGDGYTF.